The 12 T cell receptor beta chains reported below all come from one sample, sequenced in a study of long-term antiretroviral therapy in people with HIV. The authors ran the immunoSEQ assay, v3.0, at survey level. Some clones are missing from TCRdb's copy, which holds only in-frame ones; the method was immunoSEQ multiplex PCR. The repertoire includes around 34,000 clones, around 86% of them detected once, and approximately 5.1% sits in the top ten. The specimen comprised unsorted PBMCs, sampled 1.5 years after starting antiretroviral therapy. The receptors derive from a man younger than 35 with HIV.

The V gene is TRBV11-2, the J gene TRBJ1-1, with a tentative D call TRBD1 (6 bases). Trimming removed 2 bases at V and 3 bases at J, with 10 bases between. The CDR3 spans 14 residues. Germline V gene data show CDR1 as SGHAT and CDR2 as FQNNGV. The CDR3 sequence: CASSLQGMDTEAFF. The CDR3 bases are TGTGCCAGCAGCTTACAGGGGATGGACACTGAAGCTTTCTTT.

The chain combines TRBV9 with TRBJ2-1; 11 bases are shared with TRBD2. Trimming removed 4 bases from V and 4 bases from J; junction bases left unmatched: 4. The CDR3 is 15 residues long. Germline values: CDR1 SGDLS, CDR2 YYNGEE. The CDR3 DNA sequence: TGTGCCAGCAGCCCCACTAGCGGGAGATACAATGAGCAGTTCTTC. Translation: CASSPTSGRYNEQFF. Based on the CDR3 plus reference TRBV9 and TRBJ2-1, the full variable domain is DSGVTQTPKHLITATGQRVTLRCSPRSGDLSVYWYQQSLDQGLQFLIQYYNGEERAKGNILERFSAQQFPDLHSELNLSSLELGDSALYFCASSPTSGRYNEQFFGPGTRLTVL.

The chain uses TRBV6-1 and TRBJ1-5; the D gene is possibly TRBD1 (5 bases). Germline V gene lookup returns CDR1 MNHNS and CDR2 SASEGT. The CDR3 has 12 residues. Trimming pared 8 bases from V and 5 bases from J, leaving 10 bases between. CDR3 amino acids: CASGARDQPQHF. DNA for the CDR3: TGTGCCAGCGGGGCACGGGATCAGCCCCAGCATTTT.

This clone was recorded a few times. The V and J genes are TRBV28 and TRBJ1-4, with TRBD1 matching 11 bases. The CDR3 extends over 15 amino acids. The V and J ends lost 6 bases and 13 bases, in that order; junction bases with no gene match: 13. Germline CDR1 MDHEN, CDR2 SYDVKM. The CDR3: CASSPTGQGAHILFF. CDR3 in DNA: TGTGCCAGCAGCCCTACTGGACAGGGGGCGCATATACTGTTTTTT.

The chain recombines TRBV27 with TRBJ2-7; TRBD2 matches at 11 bases. Per germline, CDR1 MNHEY and CDR2 SMNVEV (reference sequence). This CDR3 is 15 amino acids long. V dropped 2 bases and J dropped 5; count of bases not matched to a gene: 5. CDR3 region: CASSLMASGRNEQYF. Written as DNA, the CDR3 is TGTGCCAGCAGTTTAATGGCTAGCGGGAGGAACGAGCAGTACTTC.

The chain uses TRBV19 and TRBJ2-5; no definite D call. Trimming removed 4 bases from V and 3 bases from J, with 9 bases in between. The germline V gene has CDR1 LNHDA and CDR2 SQIVND (reference sequence). The CDR3 spans 13 residues. The DNA of the CDR3 is TGTGCCAGTAGTAAACAGAACAAAGAGACCCAGTACTTC. This gives the protein CASSKQNKETQYF.

The chain couples TRBV7-9 to TRBJ2-5, with a possible D match to TRBD2 (5 bases). The germline CDR1 and CDR2 sequences are SEHNR and FQNEAQ (reference sequence). The CDR3 loop spans 16 amino acids. The V end lost 5 bases, the J end lost 2 bases, and 18 bases lay between the germline ends. The CDR3 region is CASSLRLTRKQETQYF. The CDR3 DNA is TGTGCCAGCAGCCTTCGCTTAACTAGGAAGCAAGAGACCCAGTACTTC.

The chain couples TRBV11-3 to TRBJ2-7; possibly TRBD1 for D (5 bases). CDR3 length: 15 residues. Germline V gives CDR1 SGHNT, CDR2 YENEEA. V lost 1 base, J lost 4 bases, and 14 bases lay in between. The CDR3 DNA reads as TGTGCCAGCAGCTTAGGTAGGGGTACGGCGTACGAGCAGTACTTC. It encodes CASSLGRGTAYEQYF.

This clone appeared once. The chain is built from TRBV6-5 and TRBJ2-1, with 13 nucleotides matching TRBD2. The CDR3 has 15 residues. The V gene's germline CDR1 is MNHEY and CDR2 SVGAGI. After removal of 5 bases from V and 9 bases from J, the junction contained 7 bases not matched to a gene. This CDR3 reads CASSRGLAGASEQFF. The CDR3 DNA is TGTGCCAGCAGTCGAGGACTAGCGGGAGCTAGTGAGCAGTTCTTC.

The V gene is TRBV18, the J gene TRBJ1-1; D remains unclear. The CDR3 totals 14 residues. CDR1 and CDR2 (germline): KGHSH, LQKENI. Trimming stripped 2 bases from V and 9 bases from J, with 16 bases between. The CDR3 nucleotides read TGTGCCAGCTCACCAGGATCCCAGGAGCTGAAAGCTTTCTTT. It codes for CASSPGSQELKAFF.

The chain couples TRBV7-8 to TRBJ2-7, with D possibly matching TRBD1 (5 bases). This CDR3 spans 13 amino acids. Looked up from germline, CDR1 is SGHVS and CDR2 is FQNEAQ. V was pared by 1 base and J by 3 bases, with 7 bases between. In DNA, the CDR3 is TGTGCCAGCAGCTTAGGACAGTACTACGAGCAGTACTTC. Its protein is CASSLGQYYEQYF.

The chain links TRBV11-2 to TRBJ2-3; weak D call: TRBD2 (6 bases). The germline CDR1 and CDR2 sequences are SGHAT and FQNNGV. The CDR3 extends over 16 amino acids. The germline V and J ends were trimmed by 5 bases and 1 base, with 16 bases remaining between them. This CDR3 is CASSPAAGLRTDTQYF. Here the CDR3 DNA reads TGTGCCAGCAGCCCAGCGGCGGGACTCCGCACAGATACGCAGTATTTT.